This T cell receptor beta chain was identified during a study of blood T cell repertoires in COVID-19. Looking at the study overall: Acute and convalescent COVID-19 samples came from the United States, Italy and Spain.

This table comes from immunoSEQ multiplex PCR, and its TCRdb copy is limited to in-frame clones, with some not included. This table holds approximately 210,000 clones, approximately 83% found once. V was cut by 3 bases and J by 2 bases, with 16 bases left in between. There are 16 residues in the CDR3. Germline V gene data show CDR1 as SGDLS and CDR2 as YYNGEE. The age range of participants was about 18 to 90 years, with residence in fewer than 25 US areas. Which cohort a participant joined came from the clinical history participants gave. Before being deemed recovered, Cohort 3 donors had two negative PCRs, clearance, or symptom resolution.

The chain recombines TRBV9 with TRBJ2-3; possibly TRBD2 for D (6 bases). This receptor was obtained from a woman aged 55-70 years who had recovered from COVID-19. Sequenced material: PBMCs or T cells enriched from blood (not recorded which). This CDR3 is CASSGEARDFTDTQYF. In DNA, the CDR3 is TGTGCCAGCAGCGGAGAGGCTAGGGACTTCACAGATACGCAGTATTTT.